The 18 T cell receptor beta chains in this list originate from one sample, sequenced in a study of cytomegalovirus exposure and HLA in healthy donors. The PCR used 60 Vbeta and 13 Jbeta primers. Some clones are missing from TCRdb's copy, which holds only in-frame ones; the method was immunoSEQ multiplex PCR. The sample has approximately 220,000 clones; almost 80% are singletons. The sequenced sample was PBMCs. The receptors here all came from a man between 18 and 35 years old in good health and CMV-seronegative.

CDR3 sequence: CASSGGYYGYTF. In DNA form, the CDR3 reads TGTGCCAGCAGCGGCGGATACTATGGCTACACCTTC. This chain connects TRBV2 to TRBJ1-2; D uncertain. Germline-derived CDR1 and CDR2 are SNHLY and FYNNEI. The CDR3 length is 12 residues. V lost 6 bases and J lost 3, with 8 bases in between.

The chain combines TRBV30 with TRBJ2-2; 9 bases map to TRBD2. This CDR3 region has 13 residues. In germline, CDR1 is GTSNPN, CDR2 SVGIG (reference sequence). The J segment lost 11 bases and the V segment lost 8 bases, leaving 12 bases of the junction unmatched. CDR3 in DNA: TGTGCCGGTAAAAAAGCGGGAGGCAGCGAGCTGTTTTTT. Protein: CAGKKAGGSELFF.

This chain joins TRBV6-4 and TRBJ1-3; D ambiguous. Germline V gene sequence: CDR1 MRHNA, CDR2 SNTAGT. The CDR3 spans 14 residues. Deletions cut 0 bases from V and 7 bases from J, with 10 bases between. The CDR3 protein is CASSDSKLINTIYF. CDR3 nucleotide sequence: TGTGCCAGCAGTGACTCGAAGCTGATTAACACCATATATTTT.

This chain uses TRBV5-6 with TRBJ1-1; TRBD1 matches at 8 bases. The CDR3 consists of 15 residues. J lost 1 base, V lost 4 bases, and 6 bases had no gene match. CDR1 SGHDT and CDR2 YYEEEE come from the germline V gene. The CDR3 DNA reads TGTGCCAGCAGCCCTGACGGGACAGGGAACACTGAAGCTTTCTTT. Translation: CASSPDGTGNTEAFF.

The chain employs TRBV19 and TRBJ2-7, with 7 bases aligning to TRBD1. The ends lost 3 bases at V and 2 bases at J; junction bases unmatched: 13. This CDR3 is built from 17 residues. Germline assignment: CDR1 LNHDA and CDR2 SQIVND (reference sequence). CDR3 DNA: TGTGCCAGTAGTATTTATTCAGGGACAGAAGTAACCTACGAGCAGTACTTC. Protein sequence: CASSIYSGTEVTYEQYF.

V gene TRBV25-1 combines with J gene TRBJ1-5; unclear D gene. This CDR3 has 16 residues. CDR1 and CDR2 (germline): MGHDK, SYGVNS. The V end lost 3 bases, the J end lost 4 bases, and 16 bases lay between the germline ends. CDR3 region: CASSDQSFGINQPQHF. The CDR3 DNA follows: TGTGCCAGCAGTGATCAATCGTTCGGGATAAATCAGCCCCAGCATTTT.

The chain joins TRBV7-2 to TRBJ1-1, with 8 bases identical to TRBD1. This CDR3 is built from 14 residues. J was trimmed by 4 bases and V by 5 bases; bases with no gene match: 6. The germline V gene has CDR1 SGHTA and CDR2 FQGNSA. The CDR3 loop is CASSEDRVRTEAFF. CDR3 nucleotide sequence: TGTGCCAGCAGCGAGGACAGGGTACGCACTGAAGCTTTCTTT.

V and J are TRBV19 and TRBJ1-1; no definite D call. The CDR3 has 12 amino acids. Per the germline V gene, CDR1 is LNHDA and CDR2 is SQIVND (reference sequence). V was cut by 6 bases and J by 5 bases, with 10 bases left in between. This CDR3 reads CASRVYGTEAFF. CDR3 bases: TGTGCCAGTAGGGTCTACGGGACTGAAGCTTTCTTT. Full variable domain (rest looked up from reference TRBV19 and TRBJ1-1): DGGITQSPKYLFRKEGQNVTLSCEQNLNHDAMYWYRQDPGQGLRLIYYSQIVNDFQKGDIAEGYSVSREKKESFPLTVTSAQKNPTAFYLCASRVYGTEAFFGQGTRLTVV.

The gene calls are TRBV9 and TRBJ2-7; TRBD1 agrees at 9 bases. Per germline, CDR1 SGDLS and CDR2 YYNGEE. This CDR3 spans 14 amino acids. V trimming: 4 bases; J trimming: 5 bases; junction bases outside the gene matches: 7. The CDR3 DNA reads as TGTGCCAGCAGCCCACCCGGGACAGGGCACGAGCAGTACTTC. Protein sequence: CASSPPGTGHEQYF.

V is TRBV30 and J is TRBJ2-7; tentatively, D is TRBD1 (5 bases). Germline CDR1 and CDR2: GTSNPN and SVGIG (reference sequence). This CDR3 is 12 amino acids long. Between the trimmed V and J ends, which lost 4 bases and 5 bases, there was a span of 12 bases. CDR3 residues: CAWTRVGHEQYF. The CDR3 nucleotides are TGTGCCTGGACCCGAGTGGGGCACGAGCAGTACTTC.

As to this clone: The germline gene is not matched at one end of the junction; a read error may be the cause. The rearrangement joins TRBV7-7 to TRBJ1-2, with D possibly matching TRBD1 (6 bases). The CDR3 is 16 amino acids. CDR1 is SSHAT and CDR2 is FNYEAQ in the germline V gene (reference sequence). The CDR3 sequence is CASSLALWTVIYGYTF. The CDR3 nucleotides read TGTGCTAGCAGCTTAGCCCTATGGACAGTGATCTATGGCTACACCTTC.

The chain recombines TRBV27 with TRBJ1-1, with 7 bases that match TRBD1. V lost 5 bases and J lost 1; bases outside the gene matches: 4. This CDR3 is built from 14 residues. The germline gives CDR1 MNHEY, CDR2 SMNVEV (reference sequence). CDR3 in DNA: TGTGCCAGCAGTCTGGGACAGCCGAACACTGAAGCTTTCTTT. Amino acid sequence: CASSLGQPNTEAFF.

The chain links TRBV30 to TRBJ2-2; TRBD2 matches 8 bases. Per germline, CDR1 GTSNPN and CDR2 SVGIG (reference sequence). The CDR3 is 16 amino acids. The V segment lost 3 bases and the J segment 2 bases; nucleotides outside the gene matches: 8. The CDR3 coding sequence is TGTGCCTGGAGCGCTCCGGGACTAGTTAACACCGGGGAGCTGTTTTTT. Translation: CAWSAPGLVNTGELFF.

The V call is TRBV7-9, the J call TRBJ2-5; D is unresolved. CDR3 length: 14 amino acids. The V end lost 5 bases, the J end lost 1 base, and 11 bases lay between the germline ends. The germline gives CDR1 SEHNR, CDR2 FQNEAQ (reference sequence). The CDR3 loop is CASSLSTSQETQYF. The CDR3 nucleotides are TGTGCCAGCAGCCTATCGACAAGCCAAGAGACCCAGTACTTC. Full variable domain (remainder filled in from reference TRBV7-9 and TRBJ2-5): DTGVSQNPRHKITKRGQNVTFRCDPISEHNRLYWYRQTLGQGPEFLTYFQNEAQLEKSRLLSDRFSAERPKGSFSTLEIQRTEQGDSAMYLCASSLSTSQETQYFGPGTRLLVL.

For this clone: Other DNA sequences in this sample translate to the same CDR3. This sequence joins TRBV6-5 and TRBJ2-3; D is uncertain. V was shortened by 5 bases and J by 0 bases, with 3 bases between the two germline ends. The CDR3 extends over 12 amino acids. CDR1 and CDR2 (germline): MNHEY, SVGAGI. The DNA of the CDR3 is TGTGCCAGCAGTCCGAGCACAGATACGCAGTATTTT. Encoded protein: CASSPSTDTQYF.

The rearrangement uses TRBV7-9 and TRBJ1-1, with a weak D call TRBD1 (6 bases). Germline V gene lookup returns CDR1 SEHNR and CDR2 FQNEAQ (reference sequence). This CDR3 contains 14 residues. The V gene lost 3 bases and the J gene lost 1 base, with 9 bases spanning the gap. The CDR3 DNA sequence: TGTGCCAGCAGCTTCAAGGACAGGAACACTGAAGCTTTCTTT. Protein: CASSFKDRNTEAFF.

Remarks on this clone: Other nucleotide sequences from this sample produce the same CDR3. CDR3 residues: CASSFTGYEQYF. DNA of the CDR3: TGTGCCAGCAGTTTTACAGGGTACGAGCAGTACTTC. The chain is built from TRBV27 and TRBJ2-7; D is perhaps TRBD1 (6 bases). The CDR3 extends over 12 amino acids. Germline CDR1 MNHEY, CDR2 SMNVEV (reference sequence). V was trimmed by 3 bases and J by 4 bases, leaving 7 bases between them.

The chain employs TRBV25-1 and TRBJ1-2; 7 bases match TRBD1. CDR1 is MGHDK and CDR2 is SYGVNS in the germline V gene. J was trimmed by 2 bases and V by 8 bases; bases with no gene match: 8. CDR3 length: 14 residues. CDR3 bases: TGTGCCAGCGGAACCGGGACAGCGAACTATGGCTACACCTTC. It translates to CASGTGTANYGYTF.